Below, one T cell receptor beta chain is given with its context. Its antigen is unknown. TCRdb used MiXCR to reprocess the reads, holding one entry per CDR3 protein. The sample includes 300,000 to 400,000 distinct CDR3 sequences, roughly 29% of them seen just once. Between the trimmed V and J ends, which lost 6 bases and 5 bases, there was a span of 20 bases. Germline CDR1 and CDR2: SNHLY and FYNNEI. This CDR3 has 16 amino acids. These data belong to a study of T cell repertoires in cytomegalovirus infection. Looking at the study overall: CMV epitopes that were recently identified and HLA-C-restricted were used alongside well-studied HLA-B-restricted ones. Public TCR beta signatures indicated both CMV infection and matching HLA type. General study findings and limits: Identification of carriers of CMV plus the relevant HLA was performed using cumulative public TCR beta family frequency.

The sequence came from a human donor in good health (CMV status not recorded). Some clones in this sample may be carry-over from other donors' samples. The sequencing used cultured PBMCs, collected from culture after CMV antigen stimulation. The rearrangement uses TRBV2 and TRBJ2-1, with D tentatively TRBD2 (5 bases). CDR3 nucleotide sequence: TGTGCCAGCAGACCCCGGGAACCTAATGGCCACAATGAGCAGTTCTTC. Translating it yields CASRPREPNGHNEQFF.